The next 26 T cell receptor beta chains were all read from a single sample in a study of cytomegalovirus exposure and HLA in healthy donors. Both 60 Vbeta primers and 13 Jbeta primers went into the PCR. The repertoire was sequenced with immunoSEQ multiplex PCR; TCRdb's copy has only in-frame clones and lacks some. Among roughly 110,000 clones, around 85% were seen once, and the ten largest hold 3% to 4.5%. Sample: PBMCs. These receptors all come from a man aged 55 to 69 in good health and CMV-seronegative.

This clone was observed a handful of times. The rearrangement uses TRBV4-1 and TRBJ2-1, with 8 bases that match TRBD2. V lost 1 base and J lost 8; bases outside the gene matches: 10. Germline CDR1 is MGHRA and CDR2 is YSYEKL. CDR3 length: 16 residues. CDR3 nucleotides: TGCGCCAGCAGCCAAGGGGGTTTGGGACTAGTACATGAGCAGTTCTTC. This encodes CASSQGGLGLVHEQFF.

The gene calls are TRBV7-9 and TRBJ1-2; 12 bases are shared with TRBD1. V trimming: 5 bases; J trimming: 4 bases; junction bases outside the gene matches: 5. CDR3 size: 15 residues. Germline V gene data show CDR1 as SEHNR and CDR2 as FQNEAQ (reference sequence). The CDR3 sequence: CASSTGTGGSYGYTF. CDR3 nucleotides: TGTGCCAGCAGCACCGGGACAGGGGGCTCCTATGGCTACACCTTC.

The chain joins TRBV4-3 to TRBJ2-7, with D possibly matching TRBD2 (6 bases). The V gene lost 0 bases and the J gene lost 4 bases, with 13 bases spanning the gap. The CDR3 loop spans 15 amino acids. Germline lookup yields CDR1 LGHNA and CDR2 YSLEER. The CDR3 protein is CASSQEGSGRYEQYF. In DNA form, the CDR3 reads TGCGCCAGCAGCCAAGAGGGCTCAGGGAGGTACGAGCAGTACTTC.

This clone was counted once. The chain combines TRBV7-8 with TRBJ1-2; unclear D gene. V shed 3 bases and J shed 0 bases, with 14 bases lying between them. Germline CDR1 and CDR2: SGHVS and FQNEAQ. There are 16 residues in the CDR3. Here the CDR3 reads CASSLRPGESNYGYTF. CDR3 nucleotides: TGTGCCAGCAGCTTGCGGCCCGGAGAATCTAACTATGGCTACACCTTC.

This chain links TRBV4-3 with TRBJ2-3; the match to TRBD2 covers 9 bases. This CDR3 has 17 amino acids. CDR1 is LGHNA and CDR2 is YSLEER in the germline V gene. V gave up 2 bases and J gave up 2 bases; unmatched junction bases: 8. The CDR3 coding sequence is TGCGCCAGCAGCCAAATGGGTCTAGCGGGGACCACAGATACGCAGTATTTT. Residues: CASSQMGLAGTTDTQYF.

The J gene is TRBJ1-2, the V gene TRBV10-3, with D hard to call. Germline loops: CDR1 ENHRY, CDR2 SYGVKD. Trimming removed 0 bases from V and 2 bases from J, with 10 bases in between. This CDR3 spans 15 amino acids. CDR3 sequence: CAISESQAQNYGYTF. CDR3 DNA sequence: TGTGCCATCAGTGAGTCGCAGGCACAAAACTATGGCTACACCTTC.

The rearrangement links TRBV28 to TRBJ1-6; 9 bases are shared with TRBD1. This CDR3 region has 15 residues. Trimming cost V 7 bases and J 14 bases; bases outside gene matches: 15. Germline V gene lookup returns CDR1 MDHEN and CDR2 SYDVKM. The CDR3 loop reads CASTPTGQGVKSLHF. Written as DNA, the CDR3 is TGTGCCAGCACCCCCACGGGACAGGGTGTAAAGTCCCTCCACTTT.

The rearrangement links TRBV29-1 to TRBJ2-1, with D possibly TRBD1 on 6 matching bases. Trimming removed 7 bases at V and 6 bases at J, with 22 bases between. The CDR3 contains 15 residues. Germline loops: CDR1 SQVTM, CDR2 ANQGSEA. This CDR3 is CSAGQILGGGNEQFF. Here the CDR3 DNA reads TGCAGCGCCGGACAGATTTTAGGGGGTGGCAATGAGCAGTTCTTC.

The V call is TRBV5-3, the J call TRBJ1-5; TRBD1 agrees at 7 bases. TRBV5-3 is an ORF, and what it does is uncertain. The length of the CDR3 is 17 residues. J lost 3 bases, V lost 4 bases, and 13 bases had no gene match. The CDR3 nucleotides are TGTGCCAGAAGCGCGAGGATCGGCAGGGGGATCAATCAGCCCCAGCATTTT. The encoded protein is CARSARIGRGINQPQHF.

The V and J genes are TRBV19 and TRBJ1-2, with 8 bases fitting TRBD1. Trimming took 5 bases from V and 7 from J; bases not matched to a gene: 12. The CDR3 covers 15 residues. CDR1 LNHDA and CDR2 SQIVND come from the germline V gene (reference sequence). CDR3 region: CASSLSGQGGFGYTF. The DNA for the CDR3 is TGTGCCAGTAGTCTCTCCGGACAGGGTGGATTTGGCTACACCTTC. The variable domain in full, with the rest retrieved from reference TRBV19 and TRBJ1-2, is DGGITQSPKYLFRKEGQNVTLSCEQNLNHDAMYWYRQDPGQGLRLIYYSQIVNDFQKGDIAEGYSVSREKKESFPLTVTSAQKNPTAFYLCASSLSGQGGFGYTFGSGTRLTVV.

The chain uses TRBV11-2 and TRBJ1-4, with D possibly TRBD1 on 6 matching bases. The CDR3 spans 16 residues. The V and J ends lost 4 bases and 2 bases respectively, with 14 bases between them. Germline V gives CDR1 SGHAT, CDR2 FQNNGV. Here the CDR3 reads CASSSGLRGTNEKLFF. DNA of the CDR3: TGTGCCAGCAGCTCAGGATTGAGGGGGACTAATGAAAAACTGTTTTTT.

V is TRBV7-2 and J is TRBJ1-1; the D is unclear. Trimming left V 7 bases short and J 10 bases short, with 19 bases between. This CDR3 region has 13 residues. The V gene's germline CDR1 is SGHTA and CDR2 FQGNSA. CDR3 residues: CASTINAPFGAFF. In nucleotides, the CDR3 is TGTGCCAGCACAATTAATGCCCCATTCGGAGCTTTCTTT. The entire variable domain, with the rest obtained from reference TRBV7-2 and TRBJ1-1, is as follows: GAGVSQSPSNKVTEKGKDVELRCDPISGHTALYWYRQSLGQGLEFLIYFQGNSAPDKSGLPSDRFSAERTGGSVSTLTIQRTQQEDSAVYLCASTINAPFGAFFGQGTRLTVV.

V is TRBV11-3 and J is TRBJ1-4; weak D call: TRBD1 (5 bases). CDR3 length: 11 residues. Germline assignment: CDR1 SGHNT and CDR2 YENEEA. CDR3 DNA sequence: TGTGCACCCCGGGGGTGTGAAAAACTGTTTTTT. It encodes CAPRGCEKLFF.

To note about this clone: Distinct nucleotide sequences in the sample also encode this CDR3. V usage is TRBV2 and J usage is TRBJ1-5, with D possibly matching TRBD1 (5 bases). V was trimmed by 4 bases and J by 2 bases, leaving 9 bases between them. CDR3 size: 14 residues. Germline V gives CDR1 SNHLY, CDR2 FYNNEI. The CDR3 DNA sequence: TGTGCCAGCAGTGGTCAGGGTGGCAATCAGCCCCAGCATTTT. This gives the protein CASSGQGGNQPQHF.

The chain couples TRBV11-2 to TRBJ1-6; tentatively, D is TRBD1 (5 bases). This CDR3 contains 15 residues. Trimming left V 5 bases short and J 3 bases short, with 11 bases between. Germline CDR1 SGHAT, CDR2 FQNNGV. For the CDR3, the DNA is TGTGCCAGCAGCCCCAGGGCCCACTATAATTCACCCCTCCACTTT. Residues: CASSPRAHYNSPLHF.

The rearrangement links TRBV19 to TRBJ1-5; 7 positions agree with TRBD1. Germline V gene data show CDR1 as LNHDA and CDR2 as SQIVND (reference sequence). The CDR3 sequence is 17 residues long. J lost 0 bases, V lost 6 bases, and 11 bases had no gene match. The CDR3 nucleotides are TGTGCCAGTAGACTTACAGGGGCCGTTTATAGCAATCAGCCCCAGCATTTT. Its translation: CASRLTGAVYSNQPQHF.

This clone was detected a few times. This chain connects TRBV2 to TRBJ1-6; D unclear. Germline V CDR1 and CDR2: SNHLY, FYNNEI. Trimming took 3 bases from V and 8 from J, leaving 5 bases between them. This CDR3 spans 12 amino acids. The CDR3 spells CASSEGYSPLHF. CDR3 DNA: TGTGCCAGCAGTGAGGGCTATTCACCCCTCCACTTT. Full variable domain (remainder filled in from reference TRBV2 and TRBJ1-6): EPEVTQTPSHQVTQMGQEVILRCVPISNHLYFYWYRQILGQKVEFLVSFYNNEISEKSEIFDDQFSVERPDGSNFTLKIRSTKLEDSAMYFCASSEGYSPLHFGNGTRLTVT.

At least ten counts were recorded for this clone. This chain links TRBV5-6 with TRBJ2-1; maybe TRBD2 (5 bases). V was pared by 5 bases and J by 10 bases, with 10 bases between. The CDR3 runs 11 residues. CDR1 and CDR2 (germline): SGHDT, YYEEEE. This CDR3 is CASRTRGEQFF. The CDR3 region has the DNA TGTGCCAGCAGGACGCGAGGGGAGCAGTTCTTC.

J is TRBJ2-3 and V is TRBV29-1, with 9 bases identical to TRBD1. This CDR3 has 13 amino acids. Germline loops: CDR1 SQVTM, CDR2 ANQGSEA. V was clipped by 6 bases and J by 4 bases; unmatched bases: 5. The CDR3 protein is CSVARQGADTQYF. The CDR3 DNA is TGCAGCGTGGCCCGACAGGGGGCAGATACGCAGTATTTT.

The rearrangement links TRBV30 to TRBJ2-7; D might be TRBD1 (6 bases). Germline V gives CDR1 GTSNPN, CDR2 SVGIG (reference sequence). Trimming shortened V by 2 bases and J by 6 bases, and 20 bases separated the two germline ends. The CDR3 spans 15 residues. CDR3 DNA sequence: TGTGCCTGGAGTTATTCCCAGGGGCGCCCGGGCGAGCAGTACTTC. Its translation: CAWSYSQGRPGEQYF.

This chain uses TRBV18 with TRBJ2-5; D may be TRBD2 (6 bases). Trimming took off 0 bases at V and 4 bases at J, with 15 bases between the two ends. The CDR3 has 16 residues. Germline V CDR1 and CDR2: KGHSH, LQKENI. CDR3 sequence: CASSPPGTAGGETQYF. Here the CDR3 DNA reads TGTGCCAGCTCACCACCGGGGACGGCCGGGGGAGAGACCCAGTACTTC.

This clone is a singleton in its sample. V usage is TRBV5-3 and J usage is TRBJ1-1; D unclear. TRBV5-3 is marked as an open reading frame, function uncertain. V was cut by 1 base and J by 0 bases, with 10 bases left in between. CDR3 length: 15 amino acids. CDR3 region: CARSLLQRLNTEAFF. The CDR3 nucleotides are TGTGCCAGAAGCTTGTTACAGAGACTGAACACTGAAGCTTTCTTT.

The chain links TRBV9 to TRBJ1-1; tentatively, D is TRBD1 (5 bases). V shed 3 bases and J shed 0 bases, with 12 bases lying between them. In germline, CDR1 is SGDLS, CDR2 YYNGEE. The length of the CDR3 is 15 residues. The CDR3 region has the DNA TGTGCCAGCAGCGCGAGACAGACCTTGAACACTGAAGCTTTCTTT. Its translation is CASSARQTLNTEAFF.

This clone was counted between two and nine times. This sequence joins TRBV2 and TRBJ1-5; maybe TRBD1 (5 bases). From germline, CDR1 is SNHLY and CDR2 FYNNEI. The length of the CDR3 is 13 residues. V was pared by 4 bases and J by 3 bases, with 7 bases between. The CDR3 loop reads CASSVQDNQPQHF. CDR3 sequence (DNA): TGTGCCAGCAGTGTACAGGACAATCAGCCCCAGCATTTT.

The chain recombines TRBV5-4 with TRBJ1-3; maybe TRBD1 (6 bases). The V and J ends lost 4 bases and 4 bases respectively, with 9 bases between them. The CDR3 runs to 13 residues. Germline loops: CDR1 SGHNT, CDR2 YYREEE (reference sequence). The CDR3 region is CASSLGQGNTIYF. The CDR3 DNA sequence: TGTGCCAGCAGCCTAGGACAGGGAAACACCATATATTTT.

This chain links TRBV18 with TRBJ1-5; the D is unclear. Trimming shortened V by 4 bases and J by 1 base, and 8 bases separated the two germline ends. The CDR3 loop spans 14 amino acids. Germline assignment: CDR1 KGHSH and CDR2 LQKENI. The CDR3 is CASSLELSNQPQHF. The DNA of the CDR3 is TGTGCCAGCTCACTGGAACTAAGCAATCAGCCCCAGCATTTT.